Below are 22 T cell receptor beta chains sequenced from a single sample in a study of T cell changes during pregnancy in multiple sclerosis. The assay was immunoSEQ multiplex PCR, and TCRdb's table has in-frame clones only and misses some. The sample lists about 39,000 clones, around 92% occurring once. The specimen comprised CD4+ T cells from peripheral blood mononuclear cells, sampled after pregnancy. The receptor source for this set is a female donor with multiple sclerosis, enrolled in a pregnancy study.

This clone was seen only a few times. The rearrangement uses TRBV2 and TRBJ2-7; D might be TRBD1 (6 bases). V shed 4 bases and J shed 2 bases, with 12 bases lying between them. Looked up from germline, CDR1 is SNHLY and CDR2 is FYNNEI. The CDR3 spans 14 residues. The CDR3 DNA sequence: TGTGCCAGCAGTGTCTCAGGGGCGACCTACGAGCAGTACTTC. Protein sequence: CASSVSGATYEQYF.

The chain links TRBV6-1 to TRBJ1-1, with D possibly TRBD1 on 5 matching bases. CDR1 MNHNS and CDR2 SASEGT come from the germline V gene. This CDR3 comprises 15 residues. Trimming stripped 6 bases from V and 5 bases from J, with 19 bases between. CDR3 bases: TGTGCCAGCAGACCGACGGGGGGGATTGGGACTGAAGCTTTCTTT. Its translation: CASRPTGGIGTEAFF.

This clone was counted a few times. The chain couples TRBV15 to TRBJ1-6; D unclear. Trimming shortened V by 4 bases and J by 7 bases, and 5 bases separated the two germline ends. Per the germline V gene, CDR1 is LNHNV and CDR2 is YYDKDF (reference sequence). The CDR3 sequence is 12 residues long. CDR3 sequence: CATSTRNSPLHF. The CDR3 DNA reads TGTGCCACCAGCACCCGGAATTCACCCCTCCACTTT. Full variable domain (missing parts from reference TRBV15 and TRBJ1-6): DAMVIQNPRYQVTQFGKPVTLSCSQTLNHNVMYWYQQKSSQAPKLLFHYYDKDFNNEADTPDNFQSRRPNTSFCFLDIRSPGLGDTAMYLCATSTRNSPLHFGNGTRLTVT.

The CDR3 reads CASSRTAGLDADTQYF. DNA of the CDR3: TGTGCCAGCAGTCGCACCGCCGGACTAGATGCAGATACGCAGTATTTT. This chain connects TRBV2 to TRBJ2-3, with TRBD2 matching over 7 bases. The CDR3 has 16 amino acids. Trimming cost V 5 bases and J 4 bases; bases outside gene matches: 12. CDR1 and CDR2 from the germline V gene are SNHLY and FYNNEI.

This chain uses TRBV6-1 with TRBJ2-2, with TRBD1 identical over 9 bases. V lost 4 bases to trimming and J lost 0 bases; unmatched junction nucleotides: 6. This CDR3 has 17 amino acids. CDR1 and CDR2 from the germline V gene are MNHNS and SASEGT. The CDR3 region has the DNA TGTGCCAGCAGTGTTGGGACAGGGTGGCCGAACACCGGGGAGCTGTTTTTT. The encoded protein is CASSVGTGWPNTGELFF.

V usage is TRBV5-6 and J usage is TRBJ1-6, with 7 bases fitting TRBD1. This CDR3 is 14 amino acids long. The germline V gene has CDR1 SGHDT and CDR2 YYEEEE. V shed 4 bases, J shed 13 bases, and the junction held 11 bases outside the gene matches. CDR3 sequence: CASSMTGTGVPLHF. CDR3 nucleotide sequence: TGTGCCAGCAGCATGACAGGGACGGGCGTCCCCCTCCACTTT.

V and J are TRBV5-4 and TRBJ1-1, with 7 positions matching TRBD1. The length of the CDR3 is 14 residues. Germline CDR1 reads SGHNT; CDR2 reads YYREEE (reference sequence). The J segment lost 2 bases and the V segment lost 4 bases, leaving 5 bases of the junction unmatched. The DNA of the CDR3 is TGTGCCAGCAGCCTAAGACAGGGAAACACTGAAGCTTTCTTT. Translating it yields CASSLRQGNTEAFF.

The rearrangement uses TRBV5-4 and TRBJ2-5, with unresolved D. Germline V gene sequence: CDR1 SGHNT, CDR2 YYREEE (reference sequence). The CDR3 has 16 amino acids. The V and J ends lost 3 bases and 2 bases respectively, with 17 bases between them. CDR3 DNA: TGTGCCAGCAGCTCTATGACAAGTGGAAGACAAGAGACCCAGTACTTC. It codes for CASSSMTSGRQETQYF.

The V gene is TRBV9, the J gene TRBJ2-2; TRBD2 is a possible D gene (7 bases). V dropped 3 bases and J dropped 2 bases, with 11 bases sitting between them. Germline assignment: CDR1 SGDLS and CDR2 YYNGEE. This CDR3 is 15 amino acids long. CDR3 sequence reads: CASSARGGNTGELFF. The CDR3 DNA is TGTGCCAGCAGCGCTAGGGGGGGCAACACCGGGGAGCTGTTTTTT.

The CDR3 loop is CASTTGRGPFF. The CDR3 region has the DNA TGTGCCAGCACGACGGGCAGGGGCCCGTTCTTC. The chain carries TRBV6-1 and TRBJ2-1; TRBD1 might be the D (6 bases). Per the germline V gene, CDR1 is MNHNS and CDR2 is SASEGT. The CDR3 extends over 11 amino acids. V was trimmed by 7 bases and J by 15 bases, leaving 16 bases between them.

CDR3 nucleotide sequence: TGTGCCAGCAGTTACCTTTCGACAGGAGCGGGGGAGCAGTACTTC. Its translation: CASSYLSTGAGEQYF. The chain employs TRBV6-5 and TRBJ2-7, with D maybe TRBD2 (7 bases). V was cut by 2 bases and J by 7 bases, with 18 bases left in between. The CDR3 covers 15 residues. Germline V gene data show CDR1 as MNHEY and CDR2 as SVGAGI.

V usage is TRBV27 and J usage is TRBJ2-6, with D unresolved. The V end was cut by 6 bases, the J end by 0 bases, with 6 bases between. CDR1 is MNHEY, CDR2 SMNVEV, per germline (reference sequence). The CDR3 consists of 14 residues. The CDR3 sequence: CASRYVSGANVLTF. In nucleotides, the CDR3 is TGTGCCAGCAGATATGTCTCTGGGGCCAACGTCCTGACTTTC.

V usage is TRBV9 and J usage is TRBJ1-6; D uncertain. CDR3 size: 19 residues. From germline, CDR1 is SGDLS and CDR2 YYNGEE. V shed 3 bases and J shed 0 bases, with 19 bases lying between them. The CDR3: CASSAPLDGKSSYNSPLHF. The CDR3 coding sequence is TGTGCCAGCAGCGCCCCTCTGGACGGGAAGAGCTCCTATAATTCACCCCTCCACTTT.

The chain links TRBV19 to TRBJ1-2, with D possibly being TRBD1 (6 bases). The V gene's germline CDR1 is LNHDA and CDR2 SQIVND (reference sequence). Trimming cost V 5 bases and J 8 bases, with 15 bases left between them. This CDR3 contains 13 residues. CDR3 in DNA: TGTGCCAGTAGTGACAGGAGTCGAAAAGGCTACACCTTC. This encodes CASSDRSRKGYTF.

The chain has TRBV9 and TRBJ2-5; tentative D call: TRBD1 (9 bases). Germline V gene sequence: CDR1 SGDLS, CDR2 YYNGEE. This CDR3 comprises 20 residues. Trimming stripped 0 bases from V and 0 bases from J, with 24 bases between. For the CDR3, the DNA is TGTGCCAGCAGCGTAGCGGGGGGGAGAACAGGGGGCCCAGACCAAGAGACCCAGTACTTC. Translating it yields CASSVAGGRTGGPDQETQYF.

The chain is built from TRBV5-1 and TRBJ2-3, with D perhaps TRBD2 (5 bases). The CDR3 loop spans 12 amino acids. The germline CDR1 and CDR2 sequences are SGHRS and YFSETQ. Trimming stripped 9 bases from V and 4 bases from J, with 12 bases between. The DNA for the CDR3 is TGCGCCACTGGGCTAGCACCAGATACGCAGTATTTT. Its protein product is CATGLAPDTQYF.

The chain carries TRBV10-3 and TRBJ2-5; TRBD2 is a possible D gene (5 bases). This CDR3 is 14 amino acids long. V lost 10 bases, J lost 5 bases, and 20 bases lay in between. The germline V gene encodes CDR1 ENHRY and CDR2 SYGVKD. Here the CDR3 DNA reads TGTGCCACCGCAGCTGGCGGGTCCTGGGAGACCCAGTACTTC. Translating it yields CATAAGGSWETQYF.

The chain has TRBV4-2 and TRBJ2-3, with D possibly TRBD2 on 7 matching bases. Germline CDR1 is LGHNA and CDR2 is YNFKEQ. CDR3 size: 16 residues. Between the trimmed V and J ends, which lost 1 base and 2 bases, there was a span of 13 bases. The CDR3 bases are TGTGCCAGCAGCCAAGTCTCGCGGGGGCCCACAGATACGCAGTATTTT. The encoded protein is CASSQVSRGPTDTQYF.

This rearrangement joins TRBV23-1 to TRBJ1-2, with D possibly matching TRBD1 (6 bases). TRBV23-1 is identified as an open reading frame with a role that is uncertain. Deletions cut 9 bases from V and 4 bases from J, with 27 bases between. This CDR3 comprises 17 residues. The CDR3 sequence: CARQKGGGLDFSYGYTF. Written as DNA, the CDR3 is TGCGCCAGGCAGAAAGGGGGGGGACTCGACTTTTCCTATGGCTACACCTTC.

This clone has only one observation. J is TRBJ1-2 and V is TRBV2, with TRBD1 as a possible D gene (5 bases). The CDR3 totals 12 residues. Between the trimmed V and J ends, which lost 8 bases and 7 bases, there was a span of 14 bases. Germline V lookup: CDR1 SNHLY, CDR2 FYNNEI. Written as DNA, the CDR3 is TGTGCCAGCTGGGGGAGGGCACGTGGCTACACCTTC. Protein product: CASWGRARGYTF.

The chain employs TRBV9 and TRBJ1-1, with TRBD1 as a possible D gene (5 bases). The CDR3 totals 14 residues. CDR1 is SGDLS and CDR2 is YYNGEE in the germline V gene. Trimming pared 6 bases from V and 0 bases from J, leaving 12 bases between. The CDR3 coding sequence is TGTGCCAGCAATGGGGGACTCATGAACACTGAAGCTTTCTTT. Translation: CASNGGLMNTEAFF. Using reference TRBV9 and TRBJ1-1 for the parts outside the CDR3, the full variable domain is DSGVTQTPKHLITATGQRVTLRCSPRSGDLSVYWYQQSLDQGLQFLIQYYNGEERAKGNILERFSAQQFPDLHSELNLSSLELGDSALYFCASNGGLMNTEAFFGQGTRLTVV.

The chain joins TRBV25-1 to TRBJ2-6, with 7 bases identical to TRBD2. J lost 1 base, V lost 5 bases, and 8 bases had no gene match. This CDR3 is built from 17 residues. In germline, CDR1 is MGHDK, CDR2 SYGVNS. This chain's CDR3 is CASSPLLGGSGANVLTF. CDR3 DNA: TGTGCCAGCAGTCCCCTTCTGGGGGGGTCTGGGGCCAACGTCCTGACTTTC.